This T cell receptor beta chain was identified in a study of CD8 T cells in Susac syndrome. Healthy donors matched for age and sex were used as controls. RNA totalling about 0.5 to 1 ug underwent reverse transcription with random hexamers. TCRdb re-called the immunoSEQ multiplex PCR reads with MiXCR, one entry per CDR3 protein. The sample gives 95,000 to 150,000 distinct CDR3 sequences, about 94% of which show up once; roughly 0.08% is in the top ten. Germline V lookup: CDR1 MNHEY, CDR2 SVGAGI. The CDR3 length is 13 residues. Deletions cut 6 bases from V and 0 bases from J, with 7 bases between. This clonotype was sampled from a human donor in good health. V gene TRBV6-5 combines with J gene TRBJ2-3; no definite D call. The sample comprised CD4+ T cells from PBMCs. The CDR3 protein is CASSYTSTDTQYF. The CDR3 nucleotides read TGTGCCAGCAGCTATACTAGCACAGATACGCAGTATTTT.